This T cell receptor (beta chain) was recorded in a study of cytomegalovirus exposure and HLA in healthy donors. Study-wide results and caveats: Altogether, more than 150 TCR beta chains were recorded as cytomegalovirus-associated. Later analysis suggested links between common viral pathogens and several top significant clusters.

The primer mix had 60 Vbeta and 13 Jbeta primers. Sequencing used immunoSEQ multiplex PCR; TCRdb keeps in-frame clones, though not all of them. The sample includes 280,000 or so clones, roughly 90% of them seen just once. The table lists this clone with a count of one. Its target is unknown. The CDR3 covers 16 residues. Trimming pared 3 bases from V and 3 bases from J, leaving 18 bases between. CDR1 is SGDLS and CDR2 is YYNGEE in the germline V gene. Material: PBMCs. The clonotype comes from a woman in her late teens or twenties in good health and CMV-seronegative. The J gene is TRBJ1-2, the V gene TRBV9, with D possibly TRBD1 on 6 matching bases. The CDR3 coding sequence is TGTGCCAGCAGCGAGAGGATCCAACAGGGATACTATGGCTACACCTTC. Its protein product is CASSERIQQGYYGYTF.